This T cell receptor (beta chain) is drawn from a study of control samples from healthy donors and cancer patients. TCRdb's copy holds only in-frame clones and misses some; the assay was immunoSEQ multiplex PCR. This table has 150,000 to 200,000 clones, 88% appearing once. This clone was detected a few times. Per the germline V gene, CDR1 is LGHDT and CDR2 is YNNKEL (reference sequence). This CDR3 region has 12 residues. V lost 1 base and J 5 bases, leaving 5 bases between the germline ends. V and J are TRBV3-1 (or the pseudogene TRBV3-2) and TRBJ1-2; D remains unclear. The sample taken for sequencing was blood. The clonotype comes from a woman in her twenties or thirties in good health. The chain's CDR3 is CASSQAEYGYTF. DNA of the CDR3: TGTGCCAGCAGCCAAGCAGAATATGGCTACACCTTC.